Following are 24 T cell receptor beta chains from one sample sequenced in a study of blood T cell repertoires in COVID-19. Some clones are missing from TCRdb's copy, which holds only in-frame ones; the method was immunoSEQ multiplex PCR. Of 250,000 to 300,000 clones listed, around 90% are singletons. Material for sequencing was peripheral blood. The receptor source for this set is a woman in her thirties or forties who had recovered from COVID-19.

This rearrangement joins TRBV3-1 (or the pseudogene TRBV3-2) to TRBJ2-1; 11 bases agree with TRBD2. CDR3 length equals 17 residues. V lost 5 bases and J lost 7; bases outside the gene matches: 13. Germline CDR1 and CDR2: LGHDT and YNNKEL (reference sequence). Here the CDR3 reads CASSAPRGVAGGNEQFF. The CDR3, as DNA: TGTGCCAGCAGCGCTCCCCGGGGGGTAGCGGGAGGGAATGAGCAGTTCTTC.

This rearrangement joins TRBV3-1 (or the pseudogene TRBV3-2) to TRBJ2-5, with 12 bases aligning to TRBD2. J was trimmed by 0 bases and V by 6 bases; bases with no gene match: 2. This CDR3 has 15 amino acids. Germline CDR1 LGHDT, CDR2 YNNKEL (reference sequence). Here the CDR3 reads CASRRTSGDQETQYF. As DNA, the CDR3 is TGTGCCAGCAGGAGGACTAGCGGGGACCAAGAGACCCAGTACTTC.

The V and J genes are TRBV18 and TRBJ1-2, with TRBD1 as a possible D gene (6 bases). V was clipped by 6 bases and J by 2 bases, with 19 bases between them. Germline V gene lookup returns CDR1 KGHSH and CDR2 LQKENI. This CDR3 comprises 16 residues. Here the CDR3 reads CASSPRAAGENYGYTF. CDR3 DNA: TGTGCCAGCTCCCCCCGGGCGGCAGGGGAAAACTATGGCTACACCTTC.

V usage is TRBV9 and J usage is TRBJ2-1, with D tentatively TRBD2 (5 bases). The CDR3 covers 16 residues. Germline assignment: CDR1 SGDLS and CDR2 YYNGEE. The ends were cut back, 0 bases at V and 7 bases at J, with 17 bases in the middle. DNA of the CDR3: TGTGCCAGCAGCGTAGTCGGGAACCCCGCCCGTAATGAGCAGTTCTTC. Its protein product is CASSVVGNPARNEQFF. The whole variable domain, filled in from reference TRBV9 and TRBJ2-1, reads DSGVTQTPKHLITATGQRVTLRCSPRSGDLSVYWYQQSLDQGLQFLIQYYNGEERAKGNILERFSAQQFPDLHSELNLSSLELGDSALYFCASSVVGNPARNEQFFGPGTRLTVL.

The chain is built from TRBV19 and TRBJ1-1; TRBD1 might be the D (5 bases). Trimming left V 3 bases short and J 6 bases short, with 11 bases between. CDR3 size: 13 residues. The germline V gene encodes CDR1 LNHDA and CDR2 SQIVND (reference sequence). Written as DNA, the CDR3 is TGTGCCAGTAGTATCAAACCGGGGGCTGAAGCTTTCTTT. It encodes CASSIKPGAEAFF.

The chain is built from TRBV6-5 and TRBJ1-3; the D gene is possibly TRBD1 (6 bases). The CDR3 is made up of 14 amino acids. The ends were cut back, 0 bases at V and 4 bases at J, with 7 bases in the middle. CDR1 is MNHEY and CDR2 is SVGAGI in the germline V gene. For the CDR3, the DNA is TGTGCCAGCAGTTACTCCGGGACAGGAAACACCATATATTTT. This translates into CASSYSGTGNTIYF.

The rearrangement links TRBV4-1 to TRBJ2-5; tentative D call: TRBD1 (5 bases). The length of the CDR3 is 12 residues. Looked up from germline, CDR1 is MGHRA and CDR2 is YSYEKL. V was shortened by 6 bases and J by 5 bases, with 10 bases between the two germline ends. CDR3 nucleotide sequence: TGCGCCAGCAGTTGGGCAGGGGAGACCCAGTACTTC. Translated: CASSWAGETQYF.

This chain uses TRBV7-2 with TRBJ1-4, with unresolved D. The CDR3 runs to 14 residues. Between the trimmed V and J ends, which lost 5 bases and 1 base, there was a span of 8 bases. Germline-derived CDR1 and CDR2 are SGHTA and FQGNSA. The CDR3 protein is CASSPRGTNEKLFF. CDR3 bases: TGTGCCAGCAGCCCTCGGGGAACTAATGAAAAACTGTTTTTT.

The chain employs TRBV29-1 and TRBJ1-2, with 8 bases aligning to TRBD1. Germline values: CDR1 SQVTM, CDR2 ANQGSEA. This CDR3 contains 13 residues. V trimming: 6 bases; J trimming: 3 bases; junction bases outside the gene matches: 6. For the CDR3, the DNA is TGCAGCGTACACGGACAGGGTTACTATGGCTACACCTTC. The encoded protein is CSVHGQGYYGYTF.

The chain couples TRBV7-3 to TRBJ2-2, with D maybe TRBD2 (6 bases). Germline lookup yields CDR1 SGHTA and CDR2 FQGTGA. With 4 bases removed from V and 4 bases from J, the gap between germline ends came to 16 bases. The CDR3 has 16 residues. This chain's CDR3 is CASSSVGGRTTGELFF. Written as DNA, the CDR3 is TGTGCCAGCAGCTCCGTCGGAGGGCGGACCACCGGGGAGCTGTTTTTT. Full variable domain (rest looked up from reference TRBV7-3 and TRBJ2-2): GAGVSQTPSNKVTEKGKYVELRCDPISGHTALYWYRQSLGQGPEFLIYFQGTGAADDSGLPNDRFFAVRPEGSVSTLKIQRTERGDSAVYLCASSSVGGRTTGELFFGEGSRLTVL.

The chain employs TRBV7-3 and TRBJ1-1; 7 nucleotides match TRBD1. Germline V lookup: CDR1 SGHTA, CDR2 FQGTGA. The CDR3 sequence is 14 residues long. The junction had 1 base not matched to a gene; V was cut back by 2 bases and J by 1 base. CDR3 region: CASSLGTANTEAFF. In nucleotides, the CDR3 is TGTGCCAGCAGCTTAGGGACAGCGAACACTGAAGCTTTCTTT.

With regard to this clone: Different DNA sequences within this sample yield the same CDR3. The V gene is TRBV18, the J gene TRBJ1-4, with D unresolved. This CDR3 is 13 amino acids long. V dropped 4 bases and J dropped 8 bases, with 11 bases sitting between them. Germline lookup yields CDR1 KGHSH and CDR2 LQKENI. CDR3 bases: TGTGCCAGCTCACGGGAGGCTGGGGAAAAACTGTTTTTT. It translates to CASSREAGEKLFF.

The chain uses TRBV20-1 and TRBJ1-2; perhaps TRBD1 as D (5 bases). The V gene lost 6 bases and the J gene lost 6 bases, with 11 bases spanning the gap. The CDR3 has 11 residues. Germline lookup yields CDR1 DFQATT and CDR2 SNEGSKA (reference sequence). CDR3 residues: CSATGADGYTF. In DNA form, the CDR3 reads TGCAGTGCCACTGGGGCTGATGGCTACACCTTC.

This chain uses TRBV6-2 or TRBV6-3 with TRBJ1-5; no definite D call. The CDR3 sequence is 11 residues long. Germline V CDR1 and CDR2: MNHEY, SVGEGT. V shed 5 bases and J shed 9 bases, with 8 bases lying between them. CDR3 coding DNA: TGTGCCAGCAGTCCCCCCGGGCCCCAGCATTTT. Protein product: CASSPPGPQHF.

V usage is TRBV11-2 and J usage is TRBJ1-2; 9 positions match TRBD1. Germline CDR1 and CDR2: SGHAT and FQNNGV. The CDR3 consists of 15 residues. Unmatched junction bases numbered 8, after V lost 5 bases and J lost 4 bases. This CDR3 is CASSPGQGRGYGYTF. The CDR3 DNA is TGTGCCAGCAGCCCGGGACAGGGTAGGGGCTATGGCTACACCTTC.

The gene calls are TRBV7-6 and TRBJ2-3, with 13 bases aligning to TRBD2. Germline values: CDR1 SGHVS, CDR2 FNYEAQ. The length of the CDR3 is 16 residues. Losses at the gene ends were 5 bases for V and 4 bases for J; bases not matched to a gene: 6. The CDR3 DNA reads TGTGCCAGCAGCCCCTGGACTAGCGGGAGCGCAGATACGCAGTATTTT. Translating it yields CASSPWTSGSADTQYF.

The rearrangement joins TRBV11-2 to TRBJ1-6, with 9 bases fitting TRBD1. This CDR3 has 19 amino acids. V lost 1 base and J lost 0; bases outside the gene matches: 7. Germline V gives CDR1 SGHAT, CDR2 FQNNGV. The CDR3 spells CASSLGTGTGTSYNSPLHF. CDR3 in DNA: TGTGCCAGCAGCTTAGGGACCGGGACAGGGACCTCCTATAATTCACCCCTCCACTTT.

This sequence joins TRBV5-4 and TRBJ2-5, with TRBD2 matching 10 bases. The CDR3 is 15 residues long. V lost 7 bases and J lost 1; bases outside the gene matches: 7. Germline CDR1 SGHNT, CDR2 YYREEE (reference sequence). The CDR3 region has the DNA TGTGCCAGCTGGACGAAGCGGGAGGGCCAAGAGACCCAGTACTTC. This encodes CASWTKREGQETQYF.

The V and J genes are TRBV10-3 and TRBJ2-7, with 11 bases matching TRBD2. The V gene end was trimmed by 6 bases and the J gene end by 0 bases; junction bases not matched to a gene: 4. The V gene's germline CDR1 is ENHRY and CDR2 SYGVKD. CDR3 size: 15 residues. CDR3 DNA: TGTGCCATCAGGGGACTAGCGGAAAGCTCCTACGAGCAGTACTTC. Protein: CAIRGLAESSYEQYF.

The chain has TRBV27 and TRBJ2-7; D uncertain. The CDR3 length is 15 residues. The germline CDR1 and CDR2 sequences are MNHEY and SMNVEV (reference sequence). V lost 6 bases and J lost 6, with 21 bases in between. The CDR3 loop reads CASRRAFPSPGEQYV. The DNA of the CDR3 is TGTGCCAGCAGGCGTGCTTTCCCCTCGCCCGGCGAGCAGTACGTC.

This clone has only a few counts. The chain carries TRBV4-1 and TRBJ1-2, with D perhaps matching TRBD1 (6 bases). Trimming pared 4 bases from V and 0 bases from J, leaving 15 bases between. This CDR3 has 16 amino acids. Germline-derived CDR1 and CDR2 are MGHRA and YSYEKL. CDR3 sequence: CASSPGGQSANYGYTF. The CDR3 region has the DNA TGCGCCAGCAGCCCCGGGGGGCAGTCGGCTAACTATGGCTACACCTTC.

The CDR3 DNA reads as TGTGCCAGCAGTTACGGCGGGAGGGCCACAGATACGCAGTATTTT. Its translation: CASSYGGRATDTQYF. The chain employs TRBV6-6 and TRBJ2-3; the match to TRBD2 covers 9 bases. The trim removed 2 bases at V and 2 bases at J, leaving 2 bases unmatched. The CDR3 runs to 15 residues. Germline V gives CDR1 MNHNY, CDR2 SVGAGI (reference sequence).

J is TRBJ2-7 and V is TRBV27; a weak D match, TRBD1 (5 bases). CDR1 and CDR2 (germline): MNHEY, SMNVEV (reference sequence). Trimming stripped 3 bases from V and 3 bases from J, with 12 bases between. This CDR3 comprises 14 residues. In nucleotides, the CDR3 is TGTGCCAGCAGTTTTGGCGGACACAACTACGAGCAGTACTTC. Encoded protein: CASSFGGHNYEQYF.

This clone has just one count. DNA of the CDR3: TGTGCCAGCAGTGAACGCAGGCCCCTGGATACGCAGTATTTT. Its protein is CASSERRPLDTQYF. J is TRBJ2-3 and V is TRBV6-1; D gene ambiguous. V was trimmed by 2 bases and J by 6 bases, leaving 12 bases between them. The CDR3 runs to 14 residues. CDR1 and CDR2 (germline): MNHNS, SASEGT.